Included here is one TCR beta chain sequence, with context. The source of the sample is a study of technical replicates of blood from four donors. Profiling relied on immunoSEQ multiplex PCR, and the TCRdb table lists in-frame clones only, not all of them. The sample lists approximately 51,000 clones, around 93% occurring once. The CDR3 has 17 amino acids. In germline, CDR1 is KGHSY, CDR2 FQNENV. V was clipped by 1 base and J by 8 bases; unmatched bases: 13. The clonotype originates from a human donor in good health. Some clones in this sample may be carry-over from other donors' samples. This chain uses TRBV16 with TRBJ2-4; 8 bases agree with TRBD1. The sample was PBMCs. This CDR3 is CASSQFRLGTGLDIQYF. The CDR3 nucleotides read TGTGCCAGCAGCCAATTTAGACTAGGGACAGGATTGGACATTCAGTACTTC. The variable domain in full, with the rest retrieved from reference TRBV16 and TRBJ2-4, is GEEVAQTPKHLVRGEGQKAKLYCAPIKGHSYVFWYQQVLKNEFKFLISFQNENVFDETGMPKERFSAKCLPNSPCSLEIQATKLEDSAVYFCASSQFRLGTGLDIQYFGAGTRLSVL.